This passage covers 17 T cell receptor beta chains from one sample sequenced in a study of tumor-infiltrating lymphocytes in primary liver carcinoma. They got blood RNA out of unsorted whole blood and also pulled out germline DNA. Synthesis of TCR beta cDNA was carried out from approximately 470 ng total RNA with a constant-region primer. Each TCR beta library was derived from three nested multiplex PCR rounds that employed slightly modified ARM-PCR. In the first two PCR rounds, TRBV1-TRBV30 forward primers were paired with a C-beta reverse primer, and each round lasted about 10 cycles. TCRdb analysed the multiplex PCR reads with MiXCR anew, one entry per CDR3 protein. The sample lists almost 200,000 distinct CDR3 sequences, less than 75% occurring once. The sample was peripheral blood. Receptors originate from a woman aged 60-70 years with primary liver carcinoma and hepatitis B virus infection.

The chain links TRBV6-5 to TRBJ2-3; D is unclear. The CDR3 has 13 residues. The V end was cut by 6 bases, the J end by 8 bases, with 15 bases between. In germline, CDR1 is MNHEY, CDR2 SVGAGI. This CDR3 reads CASRMDPAGTQYF. CDR3 nucleotide sequence: TGTGCCAGCAGGATGGACCCCGCAGGTACGCAGTATTTT.

This chain connects TRBV24-1 to TRBJ2-6; TRBD1 matches at 7 bases. The CDR3 consists of 19 residues. V was clipped by 5 bases and J by 0 bases; unmatched bases: 12. The germline CDR1 and CDR2 sequences are KGHDR and SFDVKD. CDR3 in DNA: TGTGCCACCAGTGCCACGTGGGTGAGGGGGCCCTCTGGGGCCAACGTCCTGACTTTC. This codes for CATSATWVRGPSGANVLTF.

This clonotype was counted ten times or more. V and J are TRBV6-5 and TRBJ1-2; D is unclear. The germline gives CDR1 MNHEY, CDR2 SVGAGI. V dropped 6 bases and J dropped 6 bases, with 17 bases sitting between them. The CDR3 runs to 14 residues. The CDR3 DNA reads TGTGCCAGCAGCAGCGAGCCCGAAGCTAATGGCTACACCTTC. It specifies CASSSEPEANGYTF.

This chain connects TRBV28 to TRBJ2-3, with D possibly being TRBD2 (5 bases). Germline V gene data show CDR1 as MDHEN and CDR2 as SYDVKM. Trimming left V 3 bases short and J 2 bases short, with 12 bases between. The CDR3 is 15 amino acids. CDR3 protein: CASSFEERLTDTQYF. CDR3 sequence (DNA): TGTGCCAGCAGTTTTGAGGAGCGGCTCACAGATACGCAGTATTTT.

This clonotype was detected a few times. A much larger clonotype is one base distant, so this may be a read error. The genes are TRBV29-1 and TRBJ1-3; D unresolved. There are 14 residues in the CDR3. Germline V gene data show CDR1 as SQVTM and CDR2 as ANQGSEA. DNA for the CDR3: TGCAGCGTTCTCGACTTGAGCTCTAGAAACACCATATATTTT. It encodes CSVLDLSSRNTIYF.

This clonotype has just a few counts. The rearrangement joins TRBV12-3 or TRBV12-4 to TRBJ1-5, with 12 bases matching TRBD1. The trim removed 6 bases at V and 0 bases at J, leaving 9 bases unmatched. This CDR3 region has 18 residues. The CDR3 is CASSIGDRGPYSNQPQHF. The CDR3 nucleotides are TGTGCCAGCAGCATAGGGGACAGGGGGCCTTATAGCAATCAGCCCCAGCATTTT.

Points on this clonotype: Being one base from a much bigger clone, this may be a read error. The rearrangement uses TRBV13 and TRBJ1-1; 8 positions agree with TRBD1. CDR1 and CDR2 from the germline V gene are PRHDT and FYEKMQ (reference sequence). V trimming: 7 bases; J trimming: 4 bases; junction bases outside the gene matches: 8. The CDR3 runs to 14 residues. CDR3 protein: CASTFTGGSTEAFF. CDR3 in DNA: TGTGCCAGCACCTTCACAGGGGGATCCACTGAAGCTTTCTTT.

The chain recombines TRBV5-1 with TRBJ2-7; D perhaps matches TRBD2 (7 bases). Trimming shortened V by 0 bases and J by 0 bases, and 13 bases separated the two germline ends. The CDR3 runs 16 residues. Germline V gives CDR1 SGHRS, CDR2 YFSETQ. The CDR3 loop reads CASSLAGGGVSYEQYF. CDR3 in DNA: TGCGCCAGCAGCTTGGCCGGAGGGGGGGTCTCCTACGAGCAGTACTTC. The whole variable domain, remainder taken from reference TRBV5-1 and TRBJ2-7, is KAGVTQTPRYLIKTRGQQVTLSCSPISGHRSVSWYQQTPGQGLQFLFEYFSETQRNKGNFPGRFSGRQFSNSRSEMNVSTLELGDSALYLCASSLAGGGVSYEQYFGPGTRLTVT.

This clonotype has just a few counts. The J gene is TRBJ2-7, the V gene TRBV30; 9 bases line up with TRBD2. Per the germline V gene, CDR1 is GTSNPN and CDR2 is SVGIG (reference sequence). This CDR3 is 13 amino acids long. V lost 8 bases to trimming and J lost 0 bases; unmatched junction nucleotides: 5. The CDR3: CAGGTSPSYEQYF. CDR3 coding DNA: TGTGCCGGGGGGACTAGCCCCTCCTACGAGCAGTACTTC.

As concerns this clonotype: Just one base apart from a much larger clone, this may be a read error. A read error is likely, as this CDR3 ends without the conserved phenylalanine or tryptophan. It is unclear where the CDR3 begins or ends on the DNA, so no DNA is shown, and the CDR3 is as TCRdb lists it. The chain recombines TRBV6-1 with TRBJ2-2; the table's D call, TRBD2, was not checked against the DNA. From germline, CDR1 is MNHNS and CDR2 SASEGT. The CDR3 is 15 residues long, counting both termini. CDR3 amino acids: CASSQGLAGTPGPFS.

V is TRBV30 and J is TRBJ1-1; 9 bases match TRBD1. Trimming at V came to 8 bases and at J to 11 bases, leaving 9 bases not matched to a gene. CDR1 and CDR2 from the germline V gene are GTSNPN and SVGIG (reference sequence). The CDR3 consists of 11 residues. The DNA of the CDR3 is TGTGCCAGAAACCGACAGGGGGGCGCTTTCTTT. Amino acids: CARNRQGGAFF.

Points on this clonotype: At one boundary the junction diverges from the germline segment, which might be a read error. V usage is TRBV7-9 and J usage is TRBJ2-5, with a weak D call TRBD2 (6 bases). The CDR3 runs to 14 residues. Per germline, CDR1 SEHNR and CDR2 FQNEAQ (reference sequence). The CDR3 bases are TGTGCCACCAGCCTGCAGGGAGGTGATGAGACCCAGTACTTC. Translation: CATSLQGGDETQYF.

A word on this clonotype: An end of the junction differs from the germline gene, which may be a read error. The chain has TRBV11-2 and TRBJ2-3, with a weak D call TRBD2 (6 bases). Germline lookup yields CDR1 SGHAT and CDR2 FQNNGV. This CDR3 contains 14 residues. CDR3 in DNA: TGTGCCAGCAGCTTAGCGGGAGTCACAGATGCGCAGTATTTT. Its protein is CASSLAGVTDAQYF. The variable domain in full, completed from reference TRBV11-2 and TRBJ2-3, reads EAGVAQSPRYKIIEKRQSVAFWCNPISGHATLYWYQQILGQGPKLLIQFQNNGVVDDSQLPKDRFSAERLKGVDSTLKIQPAKLEDSAVYLCASSLAGVTDAQYFGPGTRLTVL.

Regarding this clonotype: Relative to the germline gene, one junction end is altered; a read error may explain this. The chain carries TRBV2 and TRBJ2-1; D may be TRBD2 (5 bases). The V gene's germline CDR1 is SNHLY and CDR2 FYNNEI. There are 15 residues in the CDR3. The CDR3 DNA reads TGTGTCAGCAGTGGGCCGCGAGGGCTGGGCAATGAGCAGTTCTTC. It translates to CVSSGPRGLGNEQFF.

Worth noting for this clonotype: A single base separates this from a much larger clone, so it may be a read error. The chain links TRBV12-3 or TRBV12-4 to TRBJ2-2; D is uncertain. The length of the CDR3 is 15 residues. CDR3 amino acids: CVSSAYITNTGELFF. The CDR3 DNA follows: TGTGTCAGCAGTGCCTACATTACGAACACCGGGGAGCTGTTTTTT.

On this clonotype itself: A read error may explain this, as a much larger clone is one base away. This chain links TRBV11-3 with TRBJ2-1; no definite D call. The germline V and J ends were trimmed by 2 bases and 10 bases, with 9 bases remaining between them. This CDR3 comprises 12 residues. Germline CDR1 reads SGHNT; CDR2 reads YENEEA. The CDR3 nucleotides read TGTGCCAGCAGCTTAAATGCCAAAGAGCAGTTCTTC. It codes for CASSLNAKEQFF.

This clonotype showed up many times. The chain has TRBV4-1 and TRBJ1-5, with D maybe TRBD1 (6 bases). CDR3 length: 15 residues. Germline V gene sequence: CDR1 MGHRA, CDR2 YSYEKL. The V end lost 4 bases, the J end lost 4 bases, and 14 bases lay between the germline ends. Written as DNA, the CDR3 is TGCGCCAGCAGCCCAATACACGGACAGAATCAGCCCCAGCATTTT. Its translation: CASSPIHGQNQPQHF.